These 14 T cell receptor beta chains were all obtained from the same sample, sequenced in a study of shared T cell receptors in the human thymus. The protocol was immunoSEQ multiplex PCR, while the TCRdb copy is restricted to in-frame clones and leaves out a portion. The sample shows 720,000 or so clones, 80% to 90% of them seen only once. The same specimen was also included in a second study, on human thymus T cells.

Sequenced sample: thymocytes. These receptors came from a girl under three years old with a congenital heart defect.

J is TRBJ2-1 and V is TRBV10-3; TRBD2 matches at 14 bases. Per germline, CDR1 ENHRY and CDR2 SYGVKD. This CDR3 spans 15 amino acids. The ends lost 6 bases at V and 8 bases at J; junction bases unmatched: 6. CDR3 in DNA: TGTGCCATCAGGCGACTAGCGGGGGGGCCGGATGAGCAGTTCTTC. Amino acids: CAIRRLAGGPDEQFF.

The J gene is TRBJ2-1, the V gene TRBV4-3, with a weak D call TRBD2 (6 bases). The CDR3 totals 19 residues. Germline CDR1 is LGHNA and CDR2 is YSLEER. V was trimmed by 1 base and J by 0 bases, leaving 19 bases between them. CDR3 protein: CASSQGVWATSPSYNEQFF. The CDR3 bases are TGCGCCAGCAGCCAAGGGGTCTGGGCGACTAGTCCCTCCTACAATGAGCAGTTCTTC.

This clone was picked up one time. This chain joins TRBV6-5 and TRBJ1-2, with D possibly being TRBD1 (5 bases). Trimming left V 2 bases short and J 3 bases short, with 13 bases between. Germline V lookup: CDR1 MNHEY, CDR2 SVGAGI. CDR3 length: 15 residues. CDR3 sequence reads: CASSYLKGEDYGYTF. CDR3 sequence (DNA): TGTGCCAGCAGTTACCTTAAAGGGGAGGACTATGGCTACACCTTC.

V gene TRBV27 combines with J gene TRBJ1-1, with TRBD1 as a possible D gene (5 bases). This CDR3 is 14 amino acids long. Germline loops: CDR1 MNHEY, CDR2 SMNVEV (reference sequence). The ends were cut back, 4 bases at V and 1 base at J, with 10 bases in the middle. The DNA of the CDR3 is TGTGCCAGCAGTTCACCAACAGGGAACACTGAAGCTTTCTTT. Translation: CASSSPTGNTEAFF.

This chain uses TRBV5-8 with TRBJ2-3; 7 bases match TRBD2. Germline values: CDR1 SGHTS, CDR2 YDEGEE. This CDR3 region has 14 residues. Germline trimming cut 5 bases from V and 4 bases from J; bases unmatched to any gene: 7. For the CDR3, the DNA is TGTGCCAGCAGACGGGGGGTAGGCGCAGATACGCAGTATTTT. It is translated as CASRRGVGADTQYF. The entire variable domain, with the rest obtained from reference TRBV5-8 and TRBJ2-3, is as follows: EAGVTQSPTHLIKTRGQQATLRCSPISGHTSVYWYQQALGLGLQFLLWYDEGEERNRGNFPPRFSGRQFPNYSSELNVNALELEDSALYLCASRRGVGADTQYFGPGTRLTVL.

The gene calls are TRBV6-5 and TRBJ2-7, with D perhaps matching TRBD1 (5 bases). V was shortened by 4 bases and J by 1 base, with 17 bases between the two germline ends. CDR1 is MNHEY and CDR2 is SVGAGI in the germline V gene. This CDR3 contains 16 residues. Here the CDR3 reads CASSSPRVGHSYEQYF. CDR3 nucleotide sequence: TGTGCCAGCAGTTCCCCCAGGGTAGGCCATTCCTACGAGCAGTACTTC.

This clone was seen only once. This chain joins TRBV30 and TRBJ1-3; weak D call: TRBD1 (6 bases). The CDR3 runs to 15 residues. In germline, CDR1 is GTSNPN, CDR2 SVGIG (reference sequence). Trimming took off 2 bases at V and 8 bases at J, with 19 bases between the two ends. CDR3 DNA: TGTGCCTGGAGTCCGATCCAAACGAGGGGGTACACCATATATTTT. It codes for CAWSPIQTRGYTIYF.

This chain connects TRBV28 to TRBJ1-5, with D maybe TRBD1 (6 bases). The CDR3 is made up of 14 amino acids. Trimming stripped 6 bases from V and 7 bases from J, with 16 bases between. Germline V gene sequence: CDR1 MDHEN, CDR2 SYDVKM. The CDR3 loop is CASRPWTDLQPQHF. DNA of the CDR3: TGTGCCAGCAGGCCTTGGACAGACCTCCAGCCCCAGCATTTT.

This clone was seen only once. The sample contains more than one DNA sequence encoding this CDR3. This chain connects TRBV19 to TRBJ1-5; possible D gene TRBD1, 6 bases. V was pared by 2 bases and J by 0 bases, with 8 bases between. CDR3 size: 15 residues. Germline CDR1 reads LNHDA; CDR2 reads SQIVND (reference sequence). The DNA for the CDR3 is TGTGCCAGTAGTATAACAGGGTATAGCAATCAGCCCCAGCATTTT. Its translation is CASSITGYSNQPQHF. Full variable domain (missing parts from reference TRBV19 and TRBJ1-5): DGGITQSPKYLFRKEGQNVTLSCEQNLNHDAMYWYRQDPGQGLRLIYYSQIVNDFQKGDIAEGYSVSREKKESFPLTVTSAQKNPTAFYLCASSITGYSNQPQHFGDGTRLSIL.

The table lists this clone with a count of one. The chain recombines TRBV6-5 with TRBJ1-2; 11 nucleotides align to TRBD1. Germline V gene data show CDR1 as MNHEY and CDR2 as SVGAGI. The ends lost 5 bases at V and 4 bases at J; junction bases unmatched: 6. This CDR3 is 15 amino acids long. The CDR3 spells CASSKDRGRCYGYTF. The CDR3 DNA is TGTGCCAGCAGTAAGGACAGGGGGCGATGCTATGGCTACACCTTC.

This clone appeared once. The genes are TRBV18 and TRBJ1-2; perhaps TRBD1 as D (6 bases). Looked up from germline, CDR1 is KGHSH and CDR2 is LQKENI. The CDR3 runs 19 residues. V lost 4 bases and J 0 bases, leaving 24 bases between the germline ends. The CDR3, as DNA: TGTGCCAGCTCACACCCGGCGATTACCGACAGGCGCTCTAACTATGGCTACACCTTC. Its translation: CASSHPAITDRRSNYGYTF.

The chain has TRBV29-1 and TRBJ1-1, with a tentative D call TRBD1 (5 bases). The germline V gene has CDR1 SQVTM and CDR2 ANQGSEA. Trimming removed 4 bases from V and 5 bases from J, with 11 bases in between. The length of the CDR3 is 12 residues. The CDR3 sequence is CSVGIGGTEAFF. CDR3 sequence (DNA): TGCAGCGTTGGGATCGGGGGGACTGAAGCTTTCTTT.

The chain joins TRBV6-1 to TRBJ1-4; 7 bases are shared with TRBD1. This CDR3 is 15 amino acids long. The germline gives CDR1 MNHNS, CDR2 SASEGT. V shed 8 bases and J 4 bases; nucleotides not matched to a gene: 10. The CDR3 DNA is TGTGCCAGCGTTGCGGGACAGAGGATTAATGAAAAACTGTTTTTT. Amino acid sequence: CASVAGQRINEKLFF.

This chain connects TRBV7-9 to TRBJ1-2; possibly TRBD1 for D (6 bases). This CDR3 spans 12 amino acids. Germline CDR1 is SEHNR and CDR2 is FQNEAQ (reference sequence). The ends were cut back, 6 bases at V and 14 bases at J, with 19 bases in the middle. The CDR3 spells CASRSVMGARTF. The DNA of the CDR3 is TGTGCCAGCAGGTCCGTTATGGGGGCAAGGACCTTC.